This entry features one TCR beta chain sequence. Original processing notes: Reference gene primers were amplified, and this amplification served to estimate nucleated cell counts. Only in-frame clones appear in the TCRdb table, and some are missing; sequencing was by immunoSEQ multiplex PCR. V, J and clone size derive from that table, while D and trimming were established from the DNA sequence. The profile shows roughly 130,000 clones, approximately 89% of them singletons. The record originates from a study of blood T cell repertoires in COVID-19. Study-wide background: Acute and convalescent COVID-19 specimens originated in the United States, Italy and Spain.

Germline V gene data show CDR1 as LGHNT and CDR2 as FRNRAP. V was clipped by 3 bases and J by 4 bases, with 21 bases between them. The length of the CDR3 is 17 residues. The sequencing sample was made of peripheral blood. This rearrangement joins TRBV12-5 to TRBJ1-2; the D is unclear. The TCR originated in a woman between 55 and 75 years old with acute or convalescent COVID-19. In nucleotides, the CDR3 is TGTGCTAGTGGTTTTGGTACCGGGGATAGGACTGTCTATGGCTACACCTTC. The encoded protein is CASGFGTGDRTVYGYTF.